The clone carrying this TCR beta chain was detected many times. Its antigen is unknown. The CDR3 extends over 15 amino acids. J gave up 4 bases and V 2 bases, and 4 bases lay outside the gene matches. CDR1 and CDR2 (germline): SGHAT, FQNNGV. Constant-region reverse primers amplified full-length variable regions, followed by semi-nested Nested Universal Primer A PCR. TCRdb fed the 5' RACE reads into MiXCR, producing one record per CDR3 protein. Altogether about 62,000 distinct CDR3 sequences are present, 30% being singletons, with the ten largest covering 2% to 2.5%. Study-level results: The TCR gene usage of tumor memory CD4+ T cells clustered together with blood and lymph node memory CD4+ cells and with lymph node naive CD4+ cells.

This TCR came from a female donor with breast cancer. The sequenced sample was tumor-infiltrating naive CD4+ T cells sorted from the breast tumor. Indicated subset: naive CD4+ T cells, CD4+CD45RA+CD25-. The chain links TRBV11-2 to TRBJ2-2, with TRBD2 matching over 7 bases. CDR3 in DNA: TGTGCCAGCAGCTTACGGGAGGAGGTCACCGGGGAGCTGTTTTTT. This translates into CASSLREEVTGELFF.